The T cell receptor beta chain under discussion was sequenced for a study of memory CD4+ T cells and cytomegalovirus serostatus. At the level of the study: This sample comes from healthy Belgian adults, several CMV seropositive, about 25 seronegative.

The table came from immunoSEQ multiplex PCR; TCRdb's copy has only in-frame clones and leaves some out. The sample has about 40,000 clones, over 65% seen once. Whole-study findings and limits: About 40% of the roughly 150 known CMV-associated TCRbeta sequences appeared in CD4+ memory. The CMV-associated TCR signature appears largely within the CD4+ memory repertoire.

Comment on this clone: The antigen is not known.

Single viable CD3+CD4+CD8-CD45RO+ cells were sorted as the memory CD4+ T cells. Serum IgG to CMV pp150, pp28, p38 and p52 defined serostatus. The V gene's germline CDR1 is MDHEN and CDR2 SYDVKM. V lost 6 bases, J lost 2 bases, and 5 bases stayed unmatched. The CDR3 has 15 amino acids. V usage is TRBV28 and J usage is TRBJ1-5; 9 nucleotides match TRBD1. This TCR was sampled from an adult in good health and CMV-seronegative. Sequenced input: memory CD4+ T cells from blood. The CDR3 sequence is CASSPRQGGNQPQHF. The DNA for the CDR3 is TGTGCCAGCAGCCCCAGACAGGGGGGCAATCAGCCCCAGCATTTT.